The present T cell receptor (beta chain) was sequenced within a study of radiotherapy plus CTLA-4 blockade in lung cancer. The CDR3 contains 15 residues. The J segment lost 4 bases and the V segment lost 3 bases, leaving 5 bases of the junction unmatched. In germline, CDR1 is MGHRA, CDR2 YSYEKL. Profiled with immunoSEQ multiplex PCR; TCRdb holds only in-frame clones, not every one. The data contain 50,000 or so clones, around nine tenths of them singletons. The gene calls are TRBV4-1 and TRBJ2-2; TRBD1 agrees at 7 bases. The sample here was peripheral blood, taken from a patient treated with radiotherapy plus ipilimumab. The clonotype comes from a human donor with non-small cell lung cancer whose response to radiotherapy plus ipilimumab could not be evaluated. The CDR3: CASSQTGYVTGELFF. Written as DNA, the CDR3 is TGCGCCAGCAGCCAGACAGGGTATGTCACCGGGGAGCTGTTTTTT.